This is a list of T cell receptor beta chains from one sample in a study of T cells in Graves' hyperthyroidism and ophthalmopathy. TCRdb itself ran the multiplex PCR reads through MiXCR, one entry per CDR3 protein. Of 610,000 or so distinct CDR3 sequences listed, 46% are singletons. The sample comprised peripheral blood or thyroid tissue (not recorded which). These receptors came from a woman aged 18 to 35 with Graves' hyperthyroidism. Both conserved end residues are trimmed from each CDR3. Fields, in order: CDR3 protein, D gene, clone size, V gene. The D gene is left open where the match is weak. Size values are once, few and many counts, or a class for expanded clones, and some rows have none.

CDR3 protein: ATSAKDYPYNEQF
D gene: NA
clone size: NA
V gene: TRBV24-1

CDR3 protein: ASSFRDSTNQPQH
D gene: TRBD1
clone size: many
V gene: TRBV4-1

CDR3 protein: ATSTGTGVTEAF
D gene: TRBD1
clone size: NA
V gene: TRBV15

CDR3 protein: ASSQGGGAYYGYT
D gene: TRBD1
clone size: many
V gene: TRBV4-1

CDR3 protein: ASSLLSAQGIYSGANVLA
D gene: NA
clone size: NA
V gene: TRBV2

CDR3 protein: AISDGQGGNVLT
D gene: TRBD1
clone size: NA
V gene: TRBV10-3

CDR3 protein: ATSHRDEQY
D gene: NA
clone size: NA
V gene: TRBV24-1

CDR3 protein: ASSPGFLETQY
D gene: NA
clone size: NA
V gene: TRBV18

CDR3 protein: ASSLSGIYGYT
D gene: NA
clone size: NA
V gene: TRBV7-9

CDR3 protein: ASSSGWGGPRFNEQF
D gene: TRBD2
clone size: NA
V gene: TRBV7-9

CDR3 protein: ASSPRIRVQNTEAF
D gene: NA
clone size: NA
V gene: TRBV12-3/TRBV12-4

CDR3 protein: ASIIGRGNTIY
D gene: NA
clone size: NA
V gene: TRBV12-3/TRBV12-4

CDR3 protein: SVYRLSNTGGGYEQY
D gene: TRBD1
clone size: NA
V gene: TRBV29-1

CDR3 protein: ASRIRLAGGSNVLT
D gene: TRBD2
clone size: NA
V gene: TRBV7-9

CDR3 protein: ASEPSGTANYGYT
D gene: TRBD1
clone size: many
V gene: TRBV2

CDR3 protein: ASSPPGQGYEQY
D gene: TRBD1
clone size: many
V gene: TRBV18

CDR3 protein: AISDQGRSSYEQY
D gene: NA
clone size: many
V gene: TRBV10-3

CDR3 protein: SVTQGRNTGELS
D gene: NA
clone size: NA
V gene: TRBV29-1

CDR3 protein: ASSDRDNYGYT
D gene: NA
clone size: NA
V gene: TRBV10-2

CDR3 protein: ASSLAGTSKTGANVPT
D gene: NA
clone size: NA
V gene: TRBV5-1

CDR3 protein: ASSLVGLLQETQY
D gene: TRBD2
clone size: NA
V gene: TRBV7-9

CDR3 protein: SVADQTLDSNSYEQY
D gene: NA
clone size: many
V gene: TRBV29-1

CDR3 protein: AITGGSNYEQY
D gene: NA
clone size: NA
V gene: TRBV10-3

CDR3 protein: ASSVAGTFYEQY
D gene: TRBD2
clone size: NA
V gene: TRBV25-1

CDR3 protein: AITEGNSGNTIY
D gene: NA
clone size: NA
V gene: TRBV10-3

CDR3 protein: SAGREDTGANVLT
D gene: TRBD2
clone size: NA
V gene: TRBV29-1

CDR3 protein: ASSFGQTQGTGELF
D gene: NA
clone size: many
V gene: TRBV5-1

CDR3 protein: ASSLGAGELF
D gene: NA
clone size: many
V gene: TRBV7-2

CDR3 protein: SADGTSGRGWYIQY
D gene: TRBD2
clone size: NA
V gene: TRBV20-1

CDR3 protein: SARDSGKNTGELF
D gene: TRBD2
clone size: many
V gene: TRBV20-1

CDR3 protein: AISKGGSYDQG
D gene: NA
clone size: NA
V gene: TRBV10-3

CDR3 protein: ASSLTFGVNTEAF
D gene: NA
clone size: many
V gene: TRBV5-1

CDR3 protein: AISDAQQETQY
D gene: NA
clone size: many
V gene: TRBV10-3

CDR3 protein: SAGKRGLERSYEQY
D gene: TRBD2
clone size: many
V gene: TRBV20-1

CDR3 protein: ASSQALGSSYEQY
D gene: NA
clone size: many
V gene: TRBV14

CDR3 protein: ASSQRAEASSYNEQY
D gene: NA
clone size: NA
V gene: TRBV7-9

CDR3 protein: SARTGKETQY
D gene: TRBD1
clone size: many
V gene: TRBV20-1

CDR3 protein: ASSSTEANYEQY
D gene: NA
clone size: NA
V gene: TRBV12-3/TRBV12-4

CDR3 protein: ASSMGQRWREQY
D gene: TRBD1
clone size: NA
V gene: TRBV7-9

CDR3 protein: ASIHGGTGANTEAF
D gene: TRBD1
clone size: many
V gene: TRBV7-9

CDR3 protein: ASSGGSGHGELF
D gene: NA
clone size: many
V gene: TRBV12-3/TRBV12-4